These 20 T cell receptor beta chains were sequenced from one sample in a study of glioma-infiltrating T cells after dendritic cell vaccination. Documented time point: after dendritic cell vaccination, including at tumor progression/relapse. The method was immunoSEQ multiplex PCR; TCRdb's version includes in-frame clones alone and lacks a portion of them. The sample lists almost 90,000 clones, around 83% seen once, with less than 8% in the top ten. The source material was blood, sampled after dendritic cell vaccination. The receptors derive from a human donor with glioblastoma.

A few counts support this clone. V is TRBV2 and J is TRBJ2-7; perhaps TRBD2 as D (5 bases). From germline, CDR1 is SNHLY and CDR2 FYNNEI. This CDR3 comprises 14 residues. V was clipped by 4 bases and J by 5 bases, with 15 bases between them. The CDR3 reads CASSGSAPGHEQYF. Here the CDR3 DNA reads TGTGCCAGCAGTGGTAGCGCACCGGGTCACGAGCAGTACTTC. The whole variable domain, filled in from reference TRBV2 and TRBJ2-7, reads EPEVTQTPSHQVTQMGQEVILRCVPISNHLYFYWYRQILGQKVEFLVSFYNNEISEKSEIFDDQFSVERPDGSNFTLKIRSTKLEDSAMYFCASSGSAPGHEQYFGPGTRLTVT.

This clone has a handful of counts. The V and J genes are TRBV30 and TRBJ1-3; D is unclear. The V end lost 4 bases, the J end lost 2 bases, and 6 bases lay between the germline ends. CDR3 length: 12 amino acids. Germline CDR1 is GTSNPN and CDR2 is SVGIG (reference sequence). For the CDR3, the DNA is TGTGCCTGGACTGCGACTGGAAACACCATATATTTT. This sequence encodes CAWTATGNTIYF.

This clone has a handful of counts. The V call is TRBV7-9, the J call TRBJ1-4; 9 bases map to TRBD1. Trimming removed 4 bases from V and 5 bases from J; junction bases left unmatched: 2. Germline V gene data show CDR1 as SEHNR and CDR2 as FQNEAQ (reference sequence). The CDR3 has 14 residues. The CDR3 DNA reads TGTGCCAGCAGCTCCGGACAGGGGAATGAAAAACTGTTTTTT. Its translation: CASSSGQGNEKLFF.

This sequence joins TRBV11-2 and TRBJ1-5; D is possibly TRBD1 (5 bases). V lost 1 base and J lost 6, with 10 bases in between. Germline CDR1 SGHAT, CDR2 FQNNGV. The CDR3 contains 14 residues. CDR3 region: CASSLAQGVQPQHF. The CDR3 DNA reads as TGTGCCAGCAGCTTAGCGCAGGGCGTTCAGCCCCAGCATTTT.

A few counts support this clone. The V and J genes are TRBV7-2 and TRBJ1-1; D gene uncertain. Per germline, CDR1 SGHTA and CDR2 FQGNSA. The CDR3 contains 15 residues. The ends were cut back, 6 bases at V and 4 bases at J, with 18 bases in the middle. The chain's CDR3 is CASSPRRGDGTEAFF. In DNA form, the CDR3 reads TGTGCCAGCAGTCCCCGACGCGGGGATGGCACTGAAGCTTTCTTT.

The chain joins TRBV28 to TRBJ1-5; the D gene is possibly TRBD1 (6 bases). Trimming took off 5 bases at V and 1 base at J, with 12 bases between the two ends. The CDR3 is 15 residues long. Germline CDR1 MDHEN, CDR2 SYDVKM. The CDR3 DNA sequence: TGTGCCAGCAGTCAAACAGGGACCAGCAATCAGCCCCAGCATTTT. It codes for CASSQTGTSNQPQHF.

The CDR3, as DNA: TGTGCCAGCAGCATCAGACATCTCAGCTCCTATAATTCACCCCTCCACTTT. Its translation: CASSIRHLSSYNSPLHF. The V gene is TRBV7-9, the J gene TRBJ1-6; D is unresolved. This CDR3 comprises 17 residues. CDR1 is SEHNR, CDR2 FQNEAQ, per germline (reference sequence). Between the trimmed V and J ends, which lost 5 bases and 0 bases, there was a span of 14 bases. Using reference TRBV7-9 and TRBJ1-6 for the parts outside the CDR3, the full variable domain is DTGVSQNPRHKITKRGQNVTFRCDPISEHNRLYWYRQTLGQGPEFLTYFQNEAQLEKSRLLSDRFSAERPKGSFSTLEIQRTEQGDSAMYLCASSIRHLSSYNSPLHFGNGTRLTVT.

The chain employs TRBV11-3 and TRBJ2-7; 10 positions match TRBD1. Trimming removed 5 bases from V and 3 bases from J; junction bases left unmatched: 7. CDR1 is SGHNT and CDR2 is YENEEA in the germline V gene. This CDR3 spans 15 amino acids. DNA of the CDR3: TGTGCCAGCAGCACCATCCGGACAGGGGGCTACGAGCAGTACTTC. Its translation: CASSTIRTGGYEQYF. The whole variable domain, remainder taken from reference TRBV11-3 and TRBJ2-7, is EAGVVQSPRYKIIEKKQPVAFWCNPISGHNTLYWYLQNLGQGPELLIRYENEEAVDDSQLPKDRFSAERLKGVDSTLKIQPAELGDSAVYLCASSTIRTGGYEQYFGPGTRLTVT.

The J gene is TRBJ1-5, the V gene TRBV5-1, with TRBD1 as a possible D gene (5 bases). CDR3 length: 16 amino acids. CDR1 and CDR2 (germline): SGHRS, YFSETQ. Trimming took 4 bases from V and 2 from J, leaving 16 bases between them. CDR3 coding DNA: TGCGCCAGCAGCGAGAACGGGGGATTTGGCAATCAGCCCCAGCATTTT. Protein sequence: CASSENGGFGNQPQHF.

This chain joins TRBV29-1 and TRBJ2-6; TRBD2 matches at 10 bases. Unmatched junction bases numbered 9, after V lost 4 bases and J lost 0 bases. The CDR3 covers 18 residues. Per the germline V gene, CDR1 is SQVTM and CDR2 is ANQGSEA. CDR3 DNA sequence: TGCAGCGTTGGGGAGCGGGGGGGACTACCCTCTGGGGCCAACGTCCTGACTTTC. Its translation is CSVGERGGLPSGANVLTF.

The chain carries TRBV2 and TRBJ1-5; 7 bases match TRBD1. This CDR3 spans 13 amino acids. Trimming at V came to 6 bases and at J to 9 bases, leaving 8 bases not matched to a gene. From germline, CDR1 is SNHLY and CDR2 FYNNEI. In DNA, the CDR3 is TGTGCCAGCAGCCTCACAGGGGAATCGCCCCAGCATTTT. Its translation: CASSLTGESPQHF.

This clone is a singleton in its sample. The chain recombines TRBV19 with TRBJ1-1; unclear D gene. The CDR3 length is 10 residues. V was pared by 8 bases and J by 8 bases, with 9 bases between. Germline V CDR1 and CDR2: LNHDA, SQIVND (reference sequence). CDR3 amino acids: CASAGMEAFF. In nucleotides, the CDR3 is TGTGCCAGTGCCGGGATGGAAGCTTTCTTT.

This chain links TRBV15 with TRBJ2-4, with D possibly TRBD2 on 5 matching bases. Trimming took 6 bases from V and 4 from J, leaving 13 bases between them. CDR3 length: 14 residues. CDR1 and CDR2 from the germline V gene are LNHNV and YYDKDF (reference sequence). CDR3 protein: CATSPHGKKNIQYF. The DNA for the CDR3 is TGTGCCACCAGTCCCCACGGGAAAAAAAACATTCAGTACTTC.

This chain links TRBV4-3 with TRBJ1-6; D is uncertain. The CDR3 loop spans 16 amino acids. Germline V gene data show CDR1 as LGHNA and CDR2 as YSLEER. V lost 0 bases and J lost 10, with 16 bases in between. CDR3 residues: CASSQDAGMGYSPLHF. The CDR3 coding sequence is TGCGCCAGCAGCCAAGACGCCGGGATGGGCTACTCACCCCTCCACTTT.

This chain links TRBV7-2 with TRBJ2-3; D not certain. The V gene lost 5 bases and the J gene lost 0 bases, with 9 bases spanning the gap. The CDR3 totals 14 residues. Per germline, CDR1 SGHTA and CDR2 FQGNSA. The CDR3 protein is CASSLTVSTDTQYF. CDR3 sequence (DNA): TGTGCCAGCAGCCTGACTGTTAGCACAGATACGCAGTATTTT.

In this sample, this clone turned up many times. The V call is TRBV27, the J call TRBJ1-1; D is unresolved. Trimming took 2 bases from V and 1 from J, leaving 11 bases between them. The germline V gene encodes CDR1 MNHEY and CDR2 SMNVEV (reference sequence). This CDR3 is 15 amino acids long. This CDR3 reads CASSLDSRGNTEAFF. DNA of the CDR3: TGTGCCAGCAGTTTAGACTCTCGAGGGAACACTGAAGCTTTCTTT.

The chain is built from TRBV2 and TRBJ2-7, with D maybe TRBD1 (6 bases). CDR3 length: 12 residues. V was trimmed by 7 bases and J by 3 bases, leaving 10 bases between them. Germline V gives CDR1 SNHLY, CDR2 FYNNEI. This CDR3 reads CASNKQGYEQYF. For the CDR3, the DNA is TGTGCCAGCAATAAACAGGGCTACGAGCAGTACTTC. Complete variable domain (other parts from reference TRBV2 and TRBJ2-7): EPEVTQTPSHQVTQMGQEVILRCVPISNHLYFYWYRQILGQKVEFLVSFYNNEISEKSEIFDDQFSVERPDGSNFTLKIRSTKLEDSAMYFCASNKQGYEQYFGPGTRLTVT.

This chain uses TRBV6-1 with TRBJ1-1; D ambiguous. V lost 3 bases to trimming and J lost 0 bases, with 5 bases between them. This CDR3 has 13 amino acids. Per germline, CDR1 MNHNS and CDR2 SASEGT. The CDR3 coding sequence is TGTGCCAGCAGTGACAGAATGAACACTGAAGCTTTCTTT. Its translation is CASSDRMNTEAFF.

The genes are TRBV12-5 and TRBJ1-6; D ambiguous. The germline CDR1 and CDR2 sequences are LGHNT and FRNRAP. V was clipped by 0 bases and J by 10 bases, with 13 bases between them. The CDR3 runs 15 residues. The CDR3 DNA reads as TGTGCTAGTGGTTTGGTAGCAGGAACTGGGTCACCCCTCCACTTT. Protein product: CASGLVAGTGSPLHF.

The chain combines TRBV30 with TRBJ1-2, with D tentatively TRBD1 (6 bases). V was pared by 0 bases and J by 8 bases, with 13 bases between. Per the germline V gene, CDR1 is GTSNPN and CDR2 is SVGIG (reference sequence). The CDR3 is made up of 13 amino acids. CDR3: CAWSVGQLRGYTF. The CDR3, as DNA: TGTGCCTGGAGTGTAGGACAGCTTAGGGGCTACACCTTC.